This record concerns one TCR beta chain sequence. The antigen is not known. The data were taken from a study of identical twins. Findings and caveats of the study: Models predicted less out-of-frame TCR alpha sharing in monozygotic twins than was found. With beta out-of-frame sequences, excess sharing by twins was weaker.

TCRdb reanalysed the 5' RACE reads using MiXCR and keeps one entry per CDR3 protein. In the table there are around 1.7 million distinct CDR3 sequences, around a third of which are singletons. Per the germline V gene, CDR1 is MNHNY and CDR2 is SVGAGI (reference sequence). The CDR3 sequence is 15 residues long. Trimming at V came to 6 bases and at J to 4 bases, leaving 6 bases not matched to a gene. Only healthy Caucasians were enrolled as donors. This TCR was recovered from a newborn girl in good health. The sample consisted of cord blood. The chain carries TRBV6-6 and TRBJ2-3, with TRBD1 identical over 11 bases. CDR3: CASRGRDRGADTQYF. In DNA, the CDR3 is TGTGCCAGCAGGGGTCGGGACAGGGGGGCAGATACGCAGTATTTT.